This TCR beta chain was observed in a study of beta chain features in type 1 diabetes. CDR3 size: 16 residues. V dropped 3 bases and J dropped 5; count of bases not matched to a gene: 10. Germline V lookup: CDR1 SGHTA, CDR2 FQGNSA. Points from the study as a whole: For TCRB rearrangement, an influence of HLA type remained unresolved here. A pattern of fewer insertions and more deletions at VDJ junctions was seen in type 1 diabetes patients. All four CD4+ subsets of Type 1 diabetes patients contained TCRB CDR3s that were moderately but significantly shorter.

As concerns this clone: The antigen is undetermined.

The authors reverse transcribed all of the isolated RNA, so sequencing captured expressed TCRB transcripts. Repertoires were generated with immunoSEQ multiplex PCR, while TCRdb's copy carries only in-frame clones and drops some. The sample carries around 690,000 clones, over 10% recorded once. Markers CD45RO/CCR7/CD25/CD127/CD95/CD27 served to sort CD4+ naive, central memory, regulatory and stem cell-like memory cells. The authors obtained over 98% purity in all sorted populations. The gene calls are TRBV7-2 and TRBJ2-5, with 9 positions matching TRBD1. Sequencing was done on a sample of naive CD4+ T cells from blood. The sequence derives from a man aged 25 to 45 with type 1 diabetes. The DNA of the CDR3 is TGTGCCAGCAGCTTTGTGCGGGACAGGGTAGGGGAGACCCAGTACTTC. Protein product: CASSFVRDRVGETQYF.